Listed below are T cell receptor beta chains from one sample, sequenced in a study of shared clonotypes between healthy human individuals. The data were produced by immunoSEQ multiplex PCR, yet TCRdb's version contains in-frame clones alone and is incomplete. The data contain 780,000 or so clones, roughly 72% of them singletons. The sample taken for sequencing was memory CD4+ T cells sorted from blood. These receptors were taken from a woman in her thirties in good health. CDR3s include the opening cysteine and the closing phenylalanine or tryptophan. The D gene is left open where the match is weak. For some rows the clone size is stated as once, few or many, or as a class when expanded; others skip it.

>TRBJ2-3|TRBD2|TRBV10-1|.
CASSQLIAGGDTQYF
TGCGCCAGCAGCCAACTAATAGCGGGAGGAGATACGCAGTATTTT
>TRBJ2-5|TRBD1|TRBV7-3|few
CASSLAGTEETQYF
TGTGCCAGCAGCCTCGCCGGGACAGAAGAGACCCAGTACTTC
>TRBJ2-1|.|TRBV5-1|few
CASSLDVSSYNEQFF
TGCGCCAGCAGCTTGGATGTGAGTTCCTACAATGAGCAGTTCTTC
>TRBJ2-6|.|TRBV6-5|.
CASARTSGANVLTF
TGTGCCAGCGCACGGACCTCTGGGGCCAACGTCCTGACTTTC
>TRBJ1-4|.|TRBV18|.
CASSQGAGRAEKLFF
TGTGCCAGCTCACAAGGGGCAGGTCGGGCTGAAAAACTGTTTTTT
>TRBJ2-7|.|TRBV7-2|.
CASSWSGSAAYSSYEQYF
TGTGCCAGCAGCTGGAGCGGGTCCGCGGCTTACAGCTCCTACGAGCAGTACTTC
>TRBJ1-5|.|TRBV2|few
CASSVDSFNQPQHF
TGTGCCAGCAGTGTAGACAGTTTCAATCAGCCCCAGCATTTT
>TRBJ2-7|TRBD2|TRBV6-4|.
CASSGNTGTSGRHEQYF
TGTGCCAGCAGTGGCAACACCGGGACTAGCGGGAGACACGAGCAGTACTTC
>TRBJ1-2|.|TRBV6-5|.
CASSSGNLDGYTF
TGTGCCAGCAGTTCCGGCAACCTTGATGGCTACACCTTC
>TRBJ2-1|.|TRBV25-1|.
CASQGLSTPEQFF
TGTGCCAGCCAGGGTTTGAGTACCCCCGAGCAGTTCTTC
>TRBJ1-4|.|TRBV6-1|.
CASSDDTGGEKLFF
TGTGCCAGCAGTGACGACACAGGAGGAGAAAAACTGTTTTTT
>TRBJ2-5|.|TRBV5-1|.
CASSPGGPAETQYF
TGCGCCAGCAGCCCCGGGGGCCCTGCCGAGACCCAGTACTTC
>TRBJ1-3|.|TRBV6-6|.
CASKRGLFGNTIYF
TGTGCCAGCAAACGGGGGCTCTTTGGAAACACCATATATTTT
>TRBJ2-1|TRBD1|TRBV5-1|.
CASSLDGDRGNEQFF
TGCGCCAGCAGCTTGGATGGGGACAGGGGAAATGAGCAGTTCTTC
>TRBJ1-1|.|TRBV9|.
CASSANPGRAKTEAFF
TGTGCCAGCAGCGCTAATCCGGGCAGGGCAAAGACTGAAGCTTTCTTT
>TRBJ1-1|.|TRBV13|.
CASSLGALNTEAFF
TGTGCCAGCAGCTTAGGAGCTTTGAACACTGAAGCTTTCTTT